Reported below is one TCR beta chain. What it binds is unknown. The read terminates 3 residues before the CDR3 end, so the remaining end is supplied by the germline J gene. Sequencing was performed with immunoSEQ multiplex PCR; in TCRdb, only in-frame clones are kept and a portion is missing. This sample's clone table lists tens of thousands of clones. The data stem from a study of T cells in women clearing cervical HPV infection. The wider study: Case blood drawn at lesion detection; control blood after infection cleared. Whole-study findings and limits: Repertoire richness, not evenness, was significantly elevated in CIN3+ cases versus controls.

CDR1 and CDR2 (germline): SEHNR, FQNEAQ (reference sequence). Trimming cost V 4 bases and J 3 bases; bases outside gene matches: 7. The CDR3 totals 15 residues. The TCR comes from a woman aged 18 to 75 with a cervical HPV16 infection that either progressed to CIN3+ or cleared (not recorded which). The chain recombines TRBV7-9 with TRBJ2-5, with 8 positions matching TRBD2. Sequencing used blood buffy coat. The CDR3 region is CASSYRRGVEETQYF. Incomplete CDR3 DNA: TGTGCCAGCAGCTACCGGCGGGGGGTGGAAGAGACC.